The subject of this entry is one T cell receptor (beta chain). Its antigen is unidentified. This sample is drawn from a study of blood T cells in healthy people across ages. Study-level points and caveats: Calculation of diversity from one million T cells yielded estimates considered to be underestimates. It was not known whether donors were CMV positive (a possible confounder of expanded clonotype changes). TCR beta diversity per million T cells fell roughly linearly with age. With naive T cell percentage, TCR beta diversity showed a strong correlation.

The V segment lost 3 bases and the J segment 5 bases; nucleotides outside the gene matches: 13. The CDR3 is 15 amino acids. Germline V CDR1 and CDR2: DFQATT, SNEGSKA (reference sequence). Combining a sample-barcoded 5' primer with a J-beta primer mix, a second PCR ran for 7 to 11 cycles. MiXCR was run by TCRdb on the 5' RACE reads, yielding one entry per CDR3 protein. Of 1.2 million to 1.5 million distinct CDR3 sequences detected, 42% appear once; the ten largest clones hold 6.5% to 10%. The receptor's source is a woman under 30 in good health. This sequence joins TRBV20-1 and TRBJ2-7, with 7 nucleotides matching TRBD1. Sequenced: blood. CDR3 region: CSASPGTALSDEQYF. The DNA for the CDR3 is TGCAGTGCTAGCCCCGGGACAGCACTTTCCGACGAGCAGTACTTC.